The present T cell receptor beta chain was sequenced within a study of blood T cell repertoires in COVID-19. This clone occurred a few times. Per the original data handling: The assay estimated nucleated cells by amplifying reference gene primers. TCRdb keeps only in-frame clones here, not all; method: immunoSEQ multiplex PCR. V, J and clone size are those of that table, while D and trimming were read from the DNA. The sample includes about 270,000 clones, more than 70% of them seen just once. The germline gives CDR1 GTSNPN, CDR2 SVGIG (reference sequence). This CDR3 contains 13 residues. V was clipped by 5 bases and J by 7 bases, with 17 bases between them.

Input material: peripheral blood. The sequence was obtained from an elderly woman with COVID-19, enrolled during active disease. V gene TRBV30 combines with J gene TRBJ1-2, with D unresolved. This CDR3 is CAWEPKNTGGYTF. CDR3 nucleotides: TGTGCCTGGGAACCGAAGAACACGGGTGGCTACACCTTC.